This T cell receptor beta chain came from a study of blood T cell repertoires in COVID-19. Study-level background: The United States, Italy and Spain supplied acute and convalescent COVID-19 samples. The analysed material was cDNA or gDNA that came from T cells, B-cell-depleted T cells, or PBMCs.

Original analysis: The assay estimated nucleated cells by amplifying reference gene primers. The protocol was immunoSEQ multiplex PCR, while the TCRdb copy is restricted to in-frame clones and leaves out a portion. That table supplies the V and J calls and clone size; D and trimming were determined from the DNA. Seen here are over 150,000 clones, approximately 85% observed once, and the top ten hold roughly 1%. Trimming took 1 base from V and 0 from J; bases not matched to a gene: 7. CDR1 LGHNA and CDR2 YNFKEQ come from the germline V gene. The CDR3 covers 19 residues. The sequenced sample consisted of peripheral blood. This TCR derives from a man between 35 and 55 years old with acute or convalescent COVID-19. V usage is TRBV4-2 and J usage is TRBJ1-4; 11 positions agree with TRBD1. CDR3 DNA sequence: TGTGCCAGCAGCCAAGGCCAGGACAGGGGGCCAGCAACTAATGAAAAACTGTTTTTT. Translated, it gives CASSQGQDRGPATNEKLFF.